This T cell receptor (beta chain) is from a study of blood T cell repertoires in COVID-19. The wider study: The United States, Italy and Spain were the sources of the acute and convalescent COVID-19 samples.

Assay: immunoSEQ multiplex PCR; the TCRdb copy retains only in-frame clones and omits some. The table has some 30,000 clones, over 75% seen once. The CDR3 is made up of 14 amino acids. The V and J ends lost 7 bases and 3 bases respectively, with 13 bases between them. In germline, CDR1 is MNHNY, CDR2 SVGAGI (reference sequence). Seattle's enrolled individuals joined amid active infection and were then monitored longitudinally. The receptor comes from a woman of 80 years or more with COVID-19, enrolled during active disease. The chain joins TRBV6-6 to TRBJ1-5; D may be TRBD1 (6 bases). Sequenced input: peripheral blood. CDR3 sequence: CASTRDMDNQPQHF. For the CDR3, the DNA is TGTGCCAGCACCAGGGACATGGACAATCAGCCCCAGCATTTT.